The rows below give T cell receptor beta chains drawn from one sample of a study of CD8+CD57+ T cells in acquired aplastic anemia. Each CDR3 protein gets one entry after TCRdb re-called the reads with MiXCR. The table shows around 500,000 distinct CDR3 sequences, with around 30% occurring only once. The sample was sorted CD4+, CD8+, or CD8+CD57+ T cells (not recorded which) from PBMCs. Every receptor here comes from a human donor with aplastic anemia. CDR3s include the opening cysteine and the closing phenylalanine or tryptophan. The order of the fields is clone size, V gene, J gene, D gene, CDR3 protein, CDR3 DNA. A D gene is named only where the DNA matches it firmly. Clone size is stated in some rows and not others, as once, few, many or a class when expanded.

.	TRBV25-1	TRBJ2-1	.	CASSYVATEQFF	TGTGCCAGCAGTTATGTGGCAACGGAGCAGTTCTTC
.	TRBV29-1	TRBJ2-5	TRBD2	CSVGGASGRETQYF	TGCAGCGTTGGTGGGGCTAGCGGGAGGGAGACCCAGTACTTC
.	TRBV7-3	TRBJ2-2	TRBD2	CASSLASGRINTGELFF	TGTGCCAGCAGCTTAGCTAGCGGGAGGATAAACACCGGGGAGCTGTTTTTT
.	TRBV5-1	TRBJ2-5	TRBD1	CASSADRARETQYF	TGCGCCAGCAGCGCGGACAGGGCGAGGGAGACCCAGTACTTC
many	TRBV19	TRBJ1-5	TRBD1	CASSSHTGTGLWSQPQHF	TGTGCCAGTAGCAGTCATACCGGGACAGGGTTATGGAGTCAGCCCCAGCATTTT
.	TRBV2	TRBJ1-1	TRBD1	CASSESSGGDNTEAFF	TGTGCCAGCAGTGAAAGTTCAGGGGGCGATAACACTGAAGCTTTCTTT
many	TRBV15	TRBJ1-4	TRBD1	CATSRDGQGREKLFF	TGTGCCACCAGCAGAGATGGACAGGGTCGAGAAAAACTGTTTTTT
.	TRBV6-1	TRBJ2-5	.	CASSKRTGWETQYF	TGTGCCAGCAGTAAACGGACGGGGTGGGAGACCCAGTACTTC
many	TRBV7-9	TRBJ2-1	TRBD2	CASSSGLAGGYNEQFF	TGTGCCAGCAGCTCAGGACTAGCGGGAGGGTACAATGAGCAGTTCTTC
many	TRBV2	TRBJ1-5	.	CASSEYQGLGNQPQHF	TGTGCCAGCAGTGAATATCAGGGTTTGGGCAATCAGCCCCAGCATTTT
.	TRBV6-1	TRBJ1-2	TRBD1	CASRTQGFSYGYTF	TGTGCCAGCAGGACACAGGGGTTTAGCTATGGCTACACCTTC
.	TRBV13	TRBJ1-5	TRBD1	CASSLAGTGSDQPQHF	TGTGCCAGCAGCTTGGCCGGGACAGGGTCCGATCAGCCCCAGCATTTT
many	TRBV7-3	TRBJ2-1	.	CASSQGWTEQFF	TGTGCCAGCAGCCAGGGGTGGACAGAGCAGTTCTTC
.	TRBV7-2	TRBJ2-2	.	CASSLAWGWNTGELFF	TGTGCCAGCAGCTTAGCTTGGGGGTGGAACACCGGGGAGCTGTTTTTT
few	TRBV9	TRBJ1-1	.	CASSVGGINTEAFF	TGTGCCAGCAGCGTAGGAGGGATCAACACTGAAGCTTTCTTT
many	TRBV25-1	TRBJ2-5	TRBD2	CASSEYRLAGGMAQYF	TGTGCCAGCAGTGAATACCGACTAGCGGGGGGTATGGCCCAGTACTTC
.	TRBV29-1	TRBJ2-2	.	CSAKGLSYTGELFF	TGCAGCGCCAAGGGACTCTCTTACACCGGGGAGCTGTTTTTT
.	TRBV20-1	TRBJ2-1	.	CSAAGSNEQFF	TGCAGTGCGGCCGGGAGCAATGAGCAGTTCTTC
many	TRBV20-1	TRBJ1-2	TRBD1	CSATSDREHDGYTF	TGCAGTGCTACCTCGGACAGGGAGCATGATGGCTACACCTTC
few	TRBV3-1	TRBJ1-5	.	CASSQKREAVQHF	TGTGCCAGCAGCCAAAAGAGGGAGGCCGTCCAGCATTTT
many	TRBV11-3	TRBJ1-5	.	CASRRCDQPQHF	TGTGCCAGCAGGCGGTGCGATCAGCCCCAGCATTTT
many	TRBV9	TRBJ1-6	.	CASSVEVSSPLHF	TGTGCCAGCAGCGTAGAAGTAAGCTCACCCCTCCACTTT
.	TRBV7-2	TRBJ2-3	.	CASSLPPAGDTQYF	TGTGCCAGCAGCTTACCTCCCGCGGGGGATACGCAGTATTTT
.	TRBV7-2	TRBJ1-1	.	CATATGNSEAFF	TGTGCCACCGCCACGGGAAACTCTGAAGCTTTCTTT
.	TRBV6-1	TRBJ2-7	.	CASLAGTYEQYF	TGTGCCAGCTTAGCCGGGACCTACGAGCAGTACTTC
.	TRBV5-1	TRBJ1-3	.	CASSLEGQLFSGNTIYF	TGCGCCAGCAGCCTGGAAGGGCAGCTTTTCTCTGGAAACACCATATATTTT
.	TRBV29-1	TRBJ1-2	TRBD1	CSVGQGLYGYTF	TGCAGCGTAGGACAGGGACTCTATGGCTACACCTTC
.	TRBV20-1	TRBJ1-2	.	CSAAGEAHGYTF	TGCAGTGCTGCCGGGGAGGCTCATGGCTACACCTTC
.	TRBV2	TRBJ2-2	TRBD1	CASRGQGANTGELFF	TGTGCCAGCAGGGGGCAGGGGGCCAACACCGGGGAGCTGTTTTTT
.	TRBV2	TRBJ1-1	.	CASSAEGHTEAFF	TGTGCCAGCAGTGCCGAGGGCCACACTGAAGCTTTCTTT
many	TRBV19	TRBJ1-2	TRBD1	CASSRTGDTYGYTF	TGTGCCAGTAGCCGGACAGGGGACACCTATGGCTACACCTTC
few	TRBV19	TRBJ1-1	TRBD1	CASSTYPGGTEAFF	TGTGCCAGTAGTACCTACCCAGGGGGCACTGAAGCTTTCTTT
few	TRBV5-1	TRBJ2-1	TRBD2	CASSPSGTSYNEQFF	TGCGCCAGCAGCCCTAGCGGGACTTCCTACAATGAGCAGTTCTTC
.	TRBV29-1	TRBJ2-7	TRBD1	CSAETGSSYEQYF	TGCAGCGCCGAGACAGGGTCCTCCTACGAGCAGTACTTC
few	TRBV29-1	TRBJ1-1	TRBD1	CSVQTTGTKTEAFF	TGCAGCGTTCAAACGACAGGGACAAAGACTGAAGCTTTCTTT
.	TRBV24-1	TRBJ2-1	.	CATSDFGQYNEQFF	TGTGCCACCAGTGATTTCGGACAGTACAATGAGCAGTTCTTC
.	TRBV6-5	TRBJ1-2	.	CASSYSSTGGYTF	TGTGCCAGCAGTTACTCGTCCACTGGTGGCTACACCTTC
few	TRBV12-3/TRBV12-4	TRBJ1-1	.	CASSFGGMGTEAFF	TGTGCCAGCAGTTTTGGGGGGATGGGCACTGAAGCTTTCTTT
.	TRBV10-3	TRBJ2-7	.	CASRVTGYTGELYF	TGTGCCAGCAGGGTAACAGGGTACACCGGGGAGCTGTACTTC
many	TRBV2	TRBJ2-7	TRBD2	CATRLAGSEQYF	TGTGCCACCCGACTAGCGGGAAGCGAGCAGTACTTC
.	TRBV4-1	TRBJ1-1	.	CASSQGQGGNTETFF	TGCGCCAGCAGCCAAGGGCAGGGAGGGAACACTGAAACTTTCTTT
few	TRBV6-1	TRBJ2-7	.	CASTNRAQWGEQYF	TGTGCCAGCACGAACAGGGCCCAGTGGGGCGAGCAGTACTTC
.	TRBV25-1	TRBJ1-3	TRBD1	CASSGQGSYGYTIYF	TGTGCCAGCAGTGGACAGGGAAGCTATGGCTACACCATATATTTT
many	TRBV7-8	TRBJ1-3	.	CASSQDSDSGNTIYF	TGTGCCAGCAGCCAGGACAGCGACTCTGGAAACACCATATATTTT
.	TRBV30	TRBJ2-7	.	CAWSPGQLEQYF	TGTGCCTGGAGCCCCGGACAGCTCGAGCAGTACTTC
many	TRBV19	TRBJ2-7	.	CASSPRDYEQYF	TGTGCCAGTAGTCCCCGGGACTACGAGCAGTACTTC
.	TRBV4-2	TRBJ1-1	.	CASSQDVSGYRGASF	TGTGCCAGCAGCCAAGATGTGTCGGGGTATCGGGGTGCTTCCTTT
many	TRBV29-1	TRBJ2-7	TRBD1	CSAGGQGYEQYF	TGCAGCGCCGGTGGACAGGGATACGAGCAGTACTTC
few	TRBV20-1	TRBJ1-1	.	CSASFEAGPTEAFF	TGCAGTGCTAGTTTCGAGGCAGGACCGACTGAAGCTTTCTTT
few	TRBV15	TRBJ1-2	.	CATSRAGYGYTF	TGTGCCACCAGTAGGGCAGGGTATGGCTACACCTTC
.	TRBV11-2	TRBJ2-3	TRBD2	CASSTSGGITDTQYF	TGTGCCAGCAGCACCTCCGGGGGGATCACAGATACGCAGTATTTT
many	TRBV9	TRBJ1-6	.	CASSVDPIGNSPLHF	TGTGCCAGCAGCGTAGACCCAATCGGGAATTCACCCCTCCACTTT
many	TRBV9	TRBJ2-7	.	CASSALGSSYEQYF	TGTGCCAGCAGCGCGCTAGGTAGTTCATACGAGCAGTACTTC